A single sample is the source of the 29 T cell receptor beta chains below, sequenced in a study of sequential checkpoint blockade in melanoma. The repertoire was sequenced with immunoSEQ multiplex PCR; TCRdb's copy has only in-frame clones and lacks some. Found here are 30,000 or so clones, about 88% of them singletons; the top ten hold roughly a fifth. Regarding treatment: randomized to nivolumab then ipilimumab (arm A) or the reverse (arm B). Sample: CD8+ T cells sorted from blood (inferred from file names), taken from a patient given nivolumab and ipilimumab in sequence. The receptors originated from a human donor with melanoma.

The gene calls are TRBV7-2 and TRBJ1-2; maybe TRBD1 (5 bases). V lost 2 bases and J 4 bases, leaving 14 bases between the germline ends. Germline V lookup: CDR1 SGHTA, CDR2 FQGNSA. This CDR3 has 15 residues. The CDR3 DNA reads TGTGCCAGCAGCTTAATGGGGGGAGTGGCCTATGGCTACACCTTC. Amino acid sequence: CASSLMGGVAYGYTF.

This sequence joins TRBV12-5 and TRBJ2-2, with D possibly being TRBD2 (7 bases). The V end lost 4 bases, the J end lost 6 bases, and 9 bases lay between the germline ends. CDR1 is LGHNT and CDR2 is FRNRAP in the germline V gene. The CDR3 is made up of 13 amino acids. The CDR3 region is CASGWGGSGELFF. The CDR3 nucleotides read TGTGCTAGTGGTTGGGGGGGCTCCGGGGAGCTGTTTTTT.

This clone has only a few counts. This chain uses TRBV20-1 with TRBJ2-3; D gene unclear. The CDR3 covers 10 residues. V was cut by 4 bases and J by 8 bases, with 7 bases left in between. Germline CDR1 and CDR2: DFQATT and SNEGSKA (reference sequence). Here the CDR3 reads CSAKFGTQYF. The CDR3 nucleotides read TGCAGTGCTAAGTTCGGTACGCAGTATTTT.

This rearrangement joins TRBV28 to TRBJ1-3; a weak D match, TRBD1 (6 bases). CDR3 length: 15 residues. The V end lost 6 bases, the J end lost 2 bases, and 14 bases lay between the germline ends. CDR1 MDHEN and CDR2 SYDVKM come from the germline V gene. The CDR3 protein is CASSPREGAGNTIYF. CDR3 DNA sequence: TGTGCCAGCAGCCCCCGGGAGGGGGCTGGAAACACCATATATTTT.

J is TRBJ1-5 and V is TRBV4-1, with 9 nucleotides matching TRBD1. The CDR3 runs 14 residues. The germline V gene encodes CDR1 MGHRA and CDR2 YSYEKL. The J segment lost 11 bases and the V segment lost 0 bases, leaving 5 bases of the junction unmatched. For the CDR3, the DNA is TGCGCCAGCAGCCAAGATGGACAGGGGTCGGCCCAGCATTTT. This sequence encodes CASSQDGQGSAQHF.

This chain uses TRBV7-2 with TRBJ2-1; 10 bases match TRBD2. CDR1 is SGHTA and CDR2 is FQGNSA in the germline V gene. J lost 9 bases, V lost 5 bases, and 13 bases had no gene match. This CDR3 is built from 16 residues. CDR3 in amino acids: CASSQLTSGFNGEQFF. CDR3 nucleotide sequence: TGTGCCAGCAGCCAACTGACTAGCGGGTTTAATGGTGAGCAGTTCTTC.

V and J are TRBV7-9 and TRBJ2-1, with D possibly TRBD2 on 5 matching bases. CDR3 length: 16 residues. CDR1 and CDR2 from the germline V gene are SEHNR and FQNEAQ (reference sequence). The V end was cut by 1 base, the J end by 0 bases, with 10 bases between. CDR3 region: CASSLERGPSYNEQFF. CDR3 nucleotide sequence: TGTGCCAGCAGCTTAGAACGCGGGCCCTCCTACAATGAGCAGTTCTTC.

The chain recombines TRBV28 with TRBJ2-7, with D maybe TRBD1 (5 bases). Trimming took off 7 bases at V and 2 bases at J, with 21 bases between the two ends. The CDR3 covers 16 residues. Germline V gene sequence: CDR1 MDHEN, CDR2 SYDVKM. CDR3 DNA: TGTGCCAGCAAACCCGAAACAGGAGATCTTACCTACGAGCAGTACTTC. Its protein is CASKPETGDLTYEQYF.

The chain couples TRBV5-6 to TRBJ2-3; TRBD2 is a possible D gene (5 bases). This CDR3 comprises 13 residues. CDR1 is SGHDT and CDR2 is YYEEEE in the germline V gene. V was clipped by 4 bases and J by 3 bases, with 9 bases between them. The CDR3 is CASSERGTDTQYF. The CDR3, as DNA: TGTGCCAGCAGCGAGCGAGGGACAGATACGCAGTATTTT.

The rearrangement links TRBV28 to TRBJ1-1; D is unresolved. Trimming cost V 3 bases and J 3 bases, with 11 bases left between them. This CDR3 is 14 amino acids long. Germline CDR1 reads MDHEN; CDR2 reads SYDVKM. CDR3 sequence reads: CASSFEAGHTEAFF. The CDR3 DNA is TGTGCCAGCAGTTTTGAGGCCGGTCACACTGAAGCTTTCTTT. The whole variable domain, remainder taken from reference TRBV28 and TRBJ1-1, is DVKVTQSSRYLVKRTGEKVFLECVQDMDHENMFWYRQDPGLGLRLIYFSYDVKMKEKGDIPEGYSVSREKKERFSLILESASTNQTSMYLCASSFEAGHTEAFFGQGTRLTVV.

The chain uses TRBV14 and TRBJ2-1; 11 positions match TRBD2. The CDR3 is 13 amino acids. Germline V gene data show CDR1 as SGHDN and CDR2 as FVKESK. Losses at the gene ends were 6 bases for V and 9 bases for J; bases not matched to a gene: 4. CDR3 in DNA: TGTGCCAGCAGTGTAGCGGGAGGGCTTGAGCAGTTCTTC. This sequence encodes CASSVAGGLEQFF.

This chain joins TRBV15 and TRBJ2-5, with 9 bases aligning to TRBD2. The J call is uncertain, as TRBJ2-7 better fits the DNA end. CDR1 is LNHNV and CDR2 is YYDKDF in the germline V gene (reference sequence). This CDR3 comprises 15 residues. CDR3 amino acids: CATSLTSGSSYEQYF. The CDR3 region has the DNA TGTGCCACCAGCCTGACTAGCGGAAGCTCCTACGAGCAGTACTTC.

This clone was counted ten times or more. Its ends do not fully match the called genes, so a read error is possible. The sample carries other DNA sequences with the same CDR3. The V call is TRBV5-4, the J call TRBJ2-7; TRBD1 matches at 10 bases. Germline V gene lookup returns CDR1 SGHNT and CDR2 YYREEE (reference sequence). The CDR3 is 15 residues long. CDR3 protein: CASSPGQGEGYEQYF. CDR3 coding DNA: TGCGCCAGCAGCCCTGGACAGGGGGAAGGGTACGAGCAGTACTTC.

This rearrangement joins TRBV2 to TRBJ1-5, with unresolved D. The V gene's germline CDR1 is SNHLY and CDR2 FYNNEI. The V end was cut by 4 bases, the J end by 2 bases, with 3 bases between. The CDR3 runs 12 residues. The CDR3 nucleotides are TGTGCCAGCAGTGCTGGCAATCAGCCCCAGCATTTT. Translating gives CASSAGNQPQHF.

The chain couples TRBV16 to TRBJ1-5; no definite D call. The CDR3 covers 15 residues. The germline CDR1 and CDR2 sequences are KGHSY and FQNENV. V lost 0 bases to trimming and J lost 5 bases, with 11 bases between them. DNA of the CDR3: TGTGCCAGCAGCCAATCGGGAGCCGGGCATCAGCCCCAGCATTTT. Its protein is CASSQSGAGHQPQHF. Full variable domain (missing parts from reference TRBV16 and TRBJ1-5): GEEVAQTPKHLVRGEGQKAKLYCAPIKGHSYVFWYQQVLKNEFKFLISFQNENVFDETGMPKERFSAKCLPNSPCSLEIQATKLEDSAVYFCASSQSGAGHQPQHFGDGTRLSIL.

The V and J genes are TRBV2 and TRBJ2-7; 11 bases are shared with TRBD1. The CDR3 runs to 16 residues. Germline trimming cut 4 bases from V and 3 bases from J; bases unmatched to any gene: 8. Looked up from germline, CDR1 is SNHLY and CDR2 is FYNNEI. The CDR3 region is CASSGTRDRGNYEQYF. CDR3 in DNA: TGTGCCAGCAGTGGAACTAGGGACAGGGGGAACTACGAGCAGTACTTC.

This chain connects TRBV7-8 to TRBJ1-3; D is undetermined. Germline V gene lookup returns CDR1 SGHVS and CDR2 FQNEAQ. The CDR3 contains 14 residues. The V and J ends lost 5 bases and 0 bases respectively, with 8 bases between them. The CDR3 DNA sequence: TGTGCCAGCAGCCCTAGAAGCTCTGGAAACACCATATATTTT. Protein product: CASSPRSSGNTIYF.

This clone was found once. The chain combines TRBV4-3 with TRBJ1-2; a weak D match, TRBD1 (5 bases). Germline values: CDR1 LGHNA, CDR2 YSLEER. This CDR3 has 13 residues. Trimming stripped 4 bases from V and 2 bases from J, with 8 bases between. CDR3 sequence reads: CASSPGVNYGYTF. CDR3 in DNA: TGCGCCAGCAGCCCGGGGGTCAACTATGGCTACACCTTC.

The chain uses TRBV5-1 and TRBJ2-3; a possible D gene is TRBD2 (5 bases). The germline V gene has CDR1 SGHRS and CDR2 YFSETQ. There are 13 residues in the CDR3. Between the trimmed V and J ends, which lost 3 bases and 3 bases, there was a span of 8 bases. CDR3 sequence (DNA): TGCGCCAGCAGCTCATCGGGAACAGATACGCAGTATTTT. The encoded protein is CASSSSGTDTQYF.

The chain combines TRBV2 with TRBJ2-3; possible D gene TRBD2, 6 bases. Germline V CDR1 and CDR2: SNHLY, FYNNEI. The V and J ends lost 7 bases and 2 bases respectively, with 22 bases between them. CDR3 length: 17 amino acids. CDR3 region: CASTFENRGLNTDTQYF. CDR3 bases: TGTGCCAGCACTTTCGAGAATCGGGGGTTGAACACAGATACGCAGTATTTT.

The chain combines TRBV28 with TRBJ2-6; the D gene is possibly TRBD2 (5 bases). The CDR3 loop spans 18 amino acids. In germline, CDR1 is MDHEN, CDR2 SYDVKM. Between the trimmed V and J ends, which lost 5 bases and 0 bases, there was a span of 17 bases. CDR3 bases: TGTGCCAGCAGTGCAGCCCTCCGGGAATTCTCTGGGGCCAACGTCCTGACTTTC. Residues: CASSAALREFSGANVLTF.

This chain uses TRBV7-9 with TRBJ2-5; D is unclear. V was trimmed by 2 bases and J by 11 bases, leaving 6 bases between them. CDR3 length equals 10 residues. Germline CDR1 SEHNR, CDR2 FQNEAQ (reference sequence). The CDR3 reads CASSLSVQYF. The CDR3 region has the DNA TGTGCCAGCAGCTTATCAGTGCAGTACTTC.

The chain is built from TRBV19 and TRBJ2-3; D perhaps matches TRBD2 (5 bases). V was trimmed by 6 bases and J by 2 bases, leaving 9 bases between them. The CDR3 is made up of 13 amino acids. Germline CDR1 is LNHDA and CDR2 is SQIVND (reference sequence). Here the CDR3 reads CASRWEYTDTQYF. The CDR3 bases are TGTGCCAGTAGGTGGGAGTACACAGATACGCAGTATTTT.

The chain couples TRBV4-1 to TRBJ2-7, with 7 bases identical to TRBD1. In germline, CDR1 is MGHRA, CDR2 YSYEKL. The CDR3 consists of 14 residues. V lost 4 bases, J lost 3 bases, and 6 bases stayed unmatched. CDR3 coding DNA: TGCGCCAGCAGCCCCTTAGGGGGCGACTACGAGCAGTACTTC. This gives the protein CASSPLGGDYEQYF.

The chain uses TRBV5-6 and TRBJ1-5; 7 nucleotides match TRBD1. This CDR3 contains 15 residues. CDR1 is SGHDT, CDR2 YYEEEE, per germline. The V segment lost 0 bases and the J segment 3 bases; nucleotides outside the gene matches: 3. The CDR3 loop reads CASSLAGGFNQPQHF. The CDR3 DNA reads as TGTGCCAGCAGCTTGGCAGGGGGGTTCAATCAGCCCCAGCATTTT.

The chain links TRBV6-5 to TRBJ2-7; TRBD1 agrees at 7 bases. The junction had 5 bases not matched to a gene; V was cut back by 2 bases and J by 1 base. CDR1 is MNHEY and CDR2 is SVGAGI in the germline V gene. The length of the CDR3 is 15 residues. CDR3 sequence: CASSYRQGQSYEQYF. The CDR3 DNA follows: TGTGCCAGCAGTTACCGCCAGGGACAGTCCTACGAGCAGTACTTC.

The CDR3 loop reads CASSYAGGGQPQHF. In nucleotides, the CDR3 is TGTGCCAGCAGTTATGCGGGGGGCGGCCAGCCCCAGCATTTT. The V call is TRBV6-1, the J call TRBJ1-5; TRBD1 might be the D (6 bases). V was trimmed by 5 bases and J by 7 bases, leaving 15 bases between them. The CDR3 covers 14 residues. CDR1 MNHNS and CDR2 SASEGT come from the germline V gene.

V and J are TRBV15 and TRBJ2-7; D is possibly TRBD2 (6 bases). The germline V gene has CDR1 LNHNV and CDR2 YYDKDF (reference sequence). Deletions cut 2 bases from V and 4 bases from J, with 15 bases between. The CDR3 extends over 15 amino acids. In DNA form, the CDR3 reads TGTGCCACCAGCAGATCGGGGACTTCTCATTACGAGCAGTACTTC. Translated: CATSRSGTSHYEQYF.

The V gene is TRBV27, the J gene TRBJ1-3, with TRBD1 matching over 8 bases. The CDR3 runs 16 residues. Trimming removed 6 bases from V and 2 bases from J; junction bases left unmatched: 9. Germline V gene sequence: CDR1 MNHEY, CDR2 SMNVEV (reference sequence). The DNA for the CDR3 is TGTGCCAGCAGCCCTTCGACAGGGGAGGCTGGAAACACCATATATTTT. Translation: CASSPSTGEAGNTIYF.